This T cell receptor (beta chain) was identified in a study of Ad26.COV2.S vaccination and SARS-CoV-2 variants. Study overall: By the intramuscular route, Ad26.COV2.S was given once, or twice 56 days apart.

Treatment described: 15 to 20 received Ad26.COV2.S at low or high dose, single or two shots; about five received placebo; per-sample allocation not given. Samples were taken on day 63 after the first vaccine or placebo injection. The sample came from a Boston adult aged 18-55 years. The V gene end was trimmed by 0 bases and the J gene end by 3 bases; junction bases not matched to a gene: 2. Germline CDR1 and CDR2: SGHAT and FQNNGV. CDR3 size: 15 residues. General observations from the study: Individuals receiving vaccine had higher spike-specific TCR breadth than placebo recipients did. Estimates derived from TCR breadth and depth analyses may have underestimated total T cell responses.

As regards this clone: Its antigen is as yet unknown.

Data came from immunoSEQ multiplex PCR; TCRdb stores just in-frame clones and leaves some out. The table includes hundreds of thousands of clones, 85% to 90% detected once. The specimen comprised peripheral blood, sampled in a trial of Ad26.COV2.S vaccine versus placebo. This TCR was sampled from a person aged 18-65 years who received the Ad26.COV2.S COVID-19 vaccine or a placebo. The V and J genes are TRBV11-2 and TRBJ1-3, with 7 bases aligning to TRBD1. The CDR3 nucleotides are TGTGCCAGCAGCTTAGACCCAGGGGGTGGAAACACCATATATTTT. Amino acids: CASSLDPGGGNTIYF.